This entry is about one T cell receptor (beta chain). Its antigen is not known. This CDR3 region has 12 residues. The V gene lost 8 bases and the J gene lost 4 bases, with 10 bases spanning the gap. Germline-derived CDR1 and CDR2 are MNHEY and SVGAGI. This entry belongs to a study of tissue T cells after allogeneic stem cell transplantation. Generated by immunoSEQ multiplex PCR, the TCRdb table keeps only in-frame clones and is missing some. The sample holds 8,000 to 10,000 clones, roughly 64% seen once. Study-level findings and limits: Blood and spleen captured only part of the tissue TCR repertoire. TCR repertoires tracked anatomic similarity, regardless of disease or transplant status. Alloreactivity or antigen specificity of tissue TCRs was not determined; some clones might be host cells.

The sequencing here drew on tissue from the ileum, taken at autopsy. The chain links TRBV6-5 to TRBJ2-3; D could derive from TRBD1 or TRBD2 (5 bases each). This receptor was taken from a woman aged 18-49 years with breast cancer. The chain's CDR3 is CASGRDADTQYF. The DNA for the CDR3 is TGTGCCAGCGGCAGGGACGCAGATACGCAGTATTTT.